This note documents a single TCR beta chain sequence. This record comes from a study of chronic HIV infection and antiretroviral therapy. The germline V gene has CDR1 SGHRS and CDR2 YFSETQ. This CDR3 is 15 amino acids long. The V segment lost 3 bases and the J segment 6 bases; nucleotides outside the gene matches: 3. TCRdb re-called the 5' RACE reads through MiXCR, storing one row per CDR3 protein. The data show more than 40,000 distinct CDR3 sequences, 15% to 20% seen once. Sequenced input: peripheral blood. The chain is built from TRBV5-1 and TRBJ2-7, with TRBD2 matching over 16 bases. The clonotype originates from an adult who had HIV and had not received antiretroviral therapy, or was an uninfected healthy control (not recorded which). This CDR3 reads CASSWGLAGGSEQYF. DNA for the CDR3: TGCGCCAGCAGCTGGGGACTAGCGGGAGGGAGCGAGCAGTACTTC. The variable domain in full, with the rest retrieved from reference TRBV5-1 and TRBJ2-7, is KAGVTQTPRYLIKTRGQQVTLSCSPISGHRSVSWYQQTPGQGLQFLFEYFSETQRNKGNFPGRFSGRQFSNSRSEMNVSTLELGDSALYLCASSWGLAGGSEQYFGPGTRLTVT.